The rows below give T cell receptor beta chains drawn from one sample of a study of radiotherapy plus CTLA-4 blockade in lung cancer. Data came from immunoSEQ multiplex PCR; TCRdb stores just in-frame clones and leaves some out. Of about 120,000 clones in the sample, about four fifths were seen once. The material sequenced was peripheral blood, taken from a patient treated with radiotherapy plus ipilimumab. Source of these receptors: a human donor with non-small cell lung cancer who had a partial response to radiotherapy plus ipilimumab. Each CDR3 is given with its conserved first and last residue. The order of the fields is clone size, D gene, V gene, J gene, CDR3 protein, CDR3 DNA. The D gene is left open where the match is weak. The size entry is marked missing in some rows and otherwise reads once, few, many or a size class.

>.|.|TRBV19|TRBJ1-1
CATLPGPRGTEAFF
TGTGCCACTCTCCCCGGGCCGCGGGGGACTGAAGCTTTCTTT
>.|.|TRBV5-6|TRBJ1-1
CASSLYSTGNTEAFF
TGTGCCAGCAGCTTGTACTCGACAGGAAACACTGAAGCTTTCTTT
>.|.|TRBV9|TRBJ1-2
CASSVTAGTGYTF
TGTGCCAGCAGCGTAACGGCTGGGACAGGCTACACCTTC
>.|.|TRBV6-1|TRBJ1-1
CASSRPGNTEAFF
TGTGCCAGCAGTCGCCCGGGGAACACTGAAGCTTTCTTT
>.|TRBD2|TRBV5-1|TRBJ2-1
CASSLEGSGRGQFF
TGCGCCAGCAGCTTGGAAGGTAGCGGGAGGGGTCAGTTCTTC
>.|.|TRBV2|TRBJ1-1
CASSQLSPEAFF
TGTGCCAGCAGTCAACTATCTCCTGAAGCTTTCTTT
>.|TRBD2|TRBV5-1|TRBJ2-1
CASSLLLAGDNEQFF
TGCGCCAGCAGCTTGTTGCTAGCGGGAGACAATGAGCAGTTCTTC
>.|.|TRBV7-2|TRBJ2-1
CASSLAGDGFF
TGTGCCAGCAGCTTAGCGGGAGACGGGTTCTTC
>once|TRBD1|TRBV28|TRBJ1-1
CASSLSLQGGRGAFF
TGTGCCAGCAGTTTATCCCTCCAAGGGGGCCGCGGAGCTTTCTTT
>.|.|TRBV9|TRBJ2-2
CASSVVVNTGELFF
TGTGCCAGCAGCGTAGTAGTGAACACCGGGGAGCTGTTTTTT
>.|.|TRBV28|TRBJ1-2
CASSLVSRQTNGYTF
TGTGCCAGCAGTTTAGTATCCCGACAGACCAATGGCTACACCTTC
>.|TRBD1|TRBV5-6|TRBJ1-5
CASSLRQGANQPQHF
TGTGCCAGCAGCTTGAGGCAGGGGGCTAATCAGCCCCAGCATTTT
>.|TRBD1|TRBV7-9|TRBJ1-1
CASSFGDRGDTEAFF
TGTGCCAGCAGCTTTGGAGACAGGGGCGACACTGAAGCTTTCTTT
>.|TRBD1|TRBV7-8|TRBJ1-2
CASSDRVANYGYTF
TGTGCCAGCAGCGACAGGGTAGCTAACTATGGCTACACCTTC
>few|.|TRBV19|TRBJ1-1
CASSIGSTGTEAFF
TGTGCCAGTAGTATAGGGTCCACAGGTACTGAAGCTTTCTTT
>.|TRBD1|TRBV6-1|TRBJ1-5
CASSGGWTGVGQPQHF
TGTGCCAGCAGTGGCGGGTGGACAGGGGTTGGGCAGCCCCAGCATTTT
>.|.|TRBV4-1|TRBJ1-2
CASSQGETIERHTF
TGCGCCAGCAGCCAAGGGGAGACAATCGAACGTCACACCTTC
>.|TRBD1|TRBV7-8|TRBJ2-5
CASSVTGGTETQYF
TGTGCCAGCAGCGTCACAGGGGGCACTGAGACCCAGTACTTC
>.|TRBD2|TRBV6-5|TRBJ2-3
CASSYFTSGTTDTQYF
TGTGCCAGCAGTTACTTCACTAGCGGGACGACAGATACGCAGTATTTT
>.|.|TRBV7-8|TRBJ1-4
CASSLVTVNEKLFF
TGTGCCAGCAGCTTAGTGACAGTCAATGAAAAACTGTTTTTT
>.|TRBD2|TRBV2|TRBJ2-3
CASSEGGFRLAVSTDTQYF
TGTGCCAGCAGTGAGGGGGGTTTTAGACTAGCGGTTAGCACAGATACGCAGTATTTT
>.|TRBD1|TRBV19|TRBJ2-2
CASSIRDRVPIELFF
TGTGCCAGTAGTATACGGGACAGGGTTCCGATAGAGCTGTTTTTT